Below, 12 T cell receptor beta chains from the same sample are listed, as sequenced in a study of control samples from healthy donors and cancer patients. Here immunoSEQ multiplex PCR was the method, and the copy in TCRdb shows in-frame clones only, minus some. The sample includes under 200,000 clones, roughly 92% seen only once; the top ten take roughly 0.7%. Sample: blood. Every receptor here comes from a woman aged 25-40 years in good health.

The J gene is TRBJ2-2, the V gene TRBV3-1 (or the pseudogene TRBV3-2); D not certain. Germline loops: CDR1 LGHDT, CDR2 YNNKEL (reference sequence). The CDR3 is 12 amino acids. Between the trimmed V and J ends, which lost 4 bases and 4 bases, there was a span of 4 bases. In DNA form, the CDR3 reads TGTGCCAGCAGCCGAAGCACCGGGGAGCTGTTTTTT. Protein: CASSRSTGELFF.

The V and J genes are TRBV5-1 and TRBJ1-3; D is unclear. V lost 3 bases to trimming and J lost 4 bases, with 11 bases between them. Germline V gene lookup returns CDR1 SGHRS and CDR2 YFSETQ. The length of the CDR3 is 14 residues. The CDR3: CASSSRATGNTIYF. CDR3 nucleotide sequence: TGCGCCAGCAGCTCCCGGGCGACGGGAAACACCATATATTTT.

The V and J genes are TRBV5-1 and TRBJ1-4; D gene unclear. From germline, CDR1 is SGHRS and CDR2 YFSETQ. The CDR3 extends over 14 amino acids. Trimming pared 1 base from V and 6 bases from J, leaving 10 bases between. The CDR3: CASSLLGGDEKLFF. DNA of the CDR3: TGCGCCAGCAGCTTGCTTGGTGGAGATGAAAAACTGTTTTTT.

J is TRBJ1-1 and V is TRBV5-1; no clear D gene. Per the germline V gene, CDR1 is SGHRS and CDR2 is YFSETQ. V lost 4 bases and J lost 5, with 12 bases in between. The CDR3 is 13 residues long. The CDR3 reads CASSMELGTEAFF. DNA of the CDR3: TGCGCCAGCAGCATGGAATTGGGGACTGAAGCTTTCTTT.

V usage is TRBV9 and J usage is TRBJ2-1, with a possible D match to TRBD2 (6 bases). The CDR3 is 15 residues long. The germline V gene encodes CDR1 SGDLS and CDR2 YYNGEE. V gave up 0 bases and J gave up 8 bases, with 15 bases separating them. The CDR3 reads CASSVVGGGPDEQFF. In DNA, the CDR3 is TGTGCCAGCAGCGTAGTGGGGGGAGGCCCGGATGAGCAGTTCTTC.

The CDR3 loop is CASSLAGGDQETQYF. DNA of the CDR3: TGTGCCAGCAGCTTAGCGGGGGGGGACCAAGAGACCCAGTACTTC. The chain carries TRBV7-9 and TRBJ2-5; 7 positions agree with TRBD2. V shed 0 bases and J 0 bases; nucleotides not matched to a gene: 1. This CDR3 has 15 residues. Germline CDR1 SEHNR, CDR2 FQNEAQ (reference sequence).

This sequence joins TRBV4-2 and TRBJ2-7; D is ambiguous. The germline V gene has CDR1 LGHNA and CDR2 YNFKEQ. This CDR3 is built from 14 residues. Trimming left V 0 bases short and J 0 bases short, with 6 bases between. Here the CDR3 DNA reads TGTGCCAGCAGCCAAGACGCAGGCTCCTACGAGCAGTACTTC. Protein sequence: CASSQDAGSYEQYF.

The chain employs TRBV7-3 and TRBJ1-2; 12 bases are a match to TRBD1. The J segment lost 4 bases and the V segment lost 4 bases, leaving 7 bases of the junction unmatched. Germline assignment: CDR1 SGHTA and CDR2 FQGTGA. The CDR3 extends over 16 amino acids. In DNA, the CDR3 is TGTGCCAGCAGCTCAGGGACAGGGGGCCGTGGCTATGGCTACACCTTC. Amino acids: CASSSGTGGRGYGYTF.

The chain uses TRBV11-2 and TRBJ1-5, with D perhaps TRBD1 (5 bases). Trimming cost V 4 bases and J 5 bases, with 9 bases left between them. The CDR3 sequence is 13 residues long. Germline V gives CDR1 SGHAT, CDR2 FQNNGV. The CDR3 DNA is TGTGCCAGCAGCTCGGGACTTTATCAGCCCCAGCATTTT. It is translated as CASSSGLYQPQHF.

In the case of this clone: A junction boundary mismatches the germline segment, possibly from a read error. The V call is TRBV7-7, the J call TRBJ2-3; the D is unclear. Germline V gene data show CDR1 as SSHAT and CDR2 as FNYEAQ (reference sequence). This CDR3 is built from 18 residues. DNA of the CDR3: TGTGCTAGCAGCGCGAGTCCTAGAATCGGATCTAACACAGATACGCAGTATTTT. The encoded protein is CASSASPRIGSNTDTQYF. Variable domain in full (rest from reference TRBV7-7 and TRBJ2-3): GAGVSQSPRYKVTKRGQDVTLRCDPISSHATLYWYQQALGQGPEFLTYFNYEAQPDKSGLPSDRFSAERPEGSISTLTIQRTEQRDSAMYRCASSASPRIGSNTDTQYFGPGTRLTVL.

This clone was counted once. The chain combines TRBV10-3 with TRBJ1-5; the D is unclear. CDR1 is ENHRY and CDR2 is SYGVKD in the germline V gene. V gave up 3 bases and J gave up 4 bases, with 22 bases separating them. The CDR3 loop spans 18 amino acids. For the CDR3, the DNA is TGTGCCATCAGTGAAAAGTCCGCTGCCCTTATTATAAATCAGCCCCAGCATTTT. As protein: CAISEKSAALIINQPQHF.

The rearrangement links TRBV9 to TRBJ1-3; D may be TRBD1 (5 bases). CDR3 length: 15 residues. V lost 4 bases and J 5 bases, leaving 16 bases between the germline ends. Germline V gene lookup returns CDR1 SGDLS and CDR2 YYNGEE. The DNA for the CDR3 is TGTGCCAGCAGCCCGGCGGACATCGTGAGAAACACCATATATTTT. It is translated as CASSPADIVRNTIYF.